These 27 T cell receptor beta chains came from one sample sequenced in a study of tumor-infiltrating lymphocytes in primary liver carcinoma. With a constant-region primer, TCR beta cDNA was made from roughly 500 ng of total RNA. Library construction for TCR beta comprised three nested multiplex PCR rounds performed with slightly modified ARM-PCR. TRBV1-TRBV30 forward and Cbeta reverse primers drove the first two approximately 10-cycle rounds. Via MiXCR, TCRdb re-called the multiplex PCR reads, giving one row per CDR3 protein. The table shows approximately 330,000 distinct CDR3 sequences, with around three fifths occurring only once. Germline DNA was also extracted, and blood RNA was taken from unsorted whole blood. Sequenced sample: peripheral blood. Every receptor here comes from a middle-aged man with primary liver carcinoma and hepatitis B virus infection.

A note on this clonotype: The CDR3 end shows no conserved phenylalanine or tryptophan, and so a read error is likely. The CDR3 DNA reads TGTGCCAGCAGGCCCGGGGCTAGCGTCGAGACCCAGTACATC. Translating gives CASRPGASVETQYI. The chain uses TRBV6-1 and TRBJ2-5; D is perhaps TRBD2 (6 bases). This CDR3 comprises 14 residues. V lost 6 bases and J lost 5, with 16 bases in between. CDR1 and CDR2 (germline): MNHNS, SASEGT.

The rearrangement joins TRBV12-3 or TRBV12-4 to TRBJ1-1; D not resolved. Trimming took off 8 bases at V and 1 base at J, with 11 bases between the two ends. This CDR3 contains 13 residues. The CDR3 loop reads CASLLNRNTEAFF. The CDR3 DNA follows: TGTGCCAGCCTACTAAATCGGAACACTGAAGCTTTCTTT.

In this sample, this clonotype turned up once. V gene TRBV28 combines with J gene TRBJ2-7; 9 nucleotides line up with TRBD1. The CDR3 consists of 14 residues. The trim removed 6 bases at V and 5 bases at J, leaving 8 bases unmatched. The germline V gene has CDR1 MDHEN and CDR2 SYDVKM. In nucleotides, the CDR3 is TGTGCCAGCAGCCAATACACAGGGGGCCACGAGCAGTACTTC. This codes for CASSQYTGGHEQYF. The full variable domain, its missing parts supplied by reference TRBV28 and TRBJ2-7, is DVKVTQSSRYLVKRTGEKVFLECVQDMDHENMFWYRQDPGLGLRLIYFSYDVKMKEKGDIPEGYSVSREKKERFSLILESASTNQTSMYLCASSQYTGGHEQYFGPGTRLTVT.

This clonotype appeared a few times. The genes are TRBV6-1 and TRBJ2-2; 9 bases align to TRBD2. Per the germline V gene, CDR1 is MNHNS and CDR2 is SASEGT. The CDR3 consists of 19 residues. Trimming took 5 bases from V and 5 from J; bases not matched to a gene: 18. The chain's CDR3 is CASSLTGAPSGRTTGELFF. The CDR3 coding sequence is TGTGCCAGCAGTCTAACCGGGGCACCCAGCGGGAGGACGACCGGGGAGCTGTTTTTT.

The chain combines TRBV30 with TRBJ1-2; D gene unclear. Trimming shortened V by 2 bases and J by 4 bases, and 14 bases separated the two germline ends. In germline, CDR1 is GTSNPN, CDR2 SVGIG (reference sequence). The CDR3 extends over 14 amino acids. CDR3 protein: CAWSPQAGSYGYTF. The DNA of the CDR3 is TGTGCCTGGAGTCCCCAGGCAGGCTCCTATGGCTACACCTTC.

In the case of this clonotype: The junction and the germline gene differ at one end; a read error may be behind it. The chain has TRBV28 and TRBJ1-5, with D unclear. This CDR3 has 17 residues. The germline gives CDR1 MDHEN, CDR2 SYDVKM. Written as DNA, the CDR3 is TGTGCCATCAGTTTTCGGTTTGAGCGGTTTAGCAATCAGCCCCAGCATTTT. It translates to CAISFRFERFSNQPQHF.

This CDR3 is CASSGRVRRETQYF. CDR3 sequence (DNA): TGTGCCAGCAGTGGCAGAGTCAGGCGAGAGACCCAGTACTTC. The rearrangement links TRBV6-1 to TRBJ2-5, with no clear D. Germline assignment: CDR1 MNHNS and CDR2 SASEGT. Trimming pared 4 bases from V and 4 bases from J, leaving 13 bases between. This CDR3 contains 14 residues.

As regards this clonotype: Germline and junction disagree at one end, which may indicate a read error. The CDR3 nucleotides read TGTGCCAGCAACTTAGAACCCGGGAACACTGGGGAGCTGTTTTTT. It translates to CASNLEPGNTGELFF. The chain uses TRBV11-2 and TRBJ2-2, with D perhaps TRBD2 (5 bases). The CDR3 is 15 amino acids. Germline lookup yields CDR1 SGHAT and CDR2 FQNNGV. The full variable domain, completed using reference TRBV11-2 and TRBJ2-2, is EAGVAQSPRYKIIEKRQSVAFWCNPISGHATLYWYQQILGQGPKLLIQFQNNGVVDDSQLPKDRFSAERLKGVDSTLKIQPAKLEDSAVYLCASNLEPGNTGELFFGEGSRLTVL.

This clonotype was picked up many times. The rearrangement uses TRBV6-6 and TRBJ2-1, with 8 bases aligning to TRBD2. V was pared by 5 bases and J by 5 bases, with 11 bases of the junction left unmatched. The CDR3 covers 16 residues. Germline lookup yields CDR1 MNHNY and CDR2 SVGAGI (reference sequence). The chain's CDR3 is CASSTPGGGRNNEQFF. Here the CDR3 DNA reads TGTGCCAGCAGTACGCCCGGCGGGGGGAGAAACAATGAGCAGTTCTTC.

A remark on this clonotype: A junction boundary mismatches the germline segment, possibly from a read error. The genes are TRBV11-2 and TRBJ2-3, with a tentative D call TRBD1 (6 bases). CDR3 length: 16 amino acids. Germline assignment: CDR1 SGHAT and CDR2 FQNNGV. DNA for the CDR3: TGTGCCAGCTCCTCAAACAGGGTCAGAATGACAGATAGGCAGTATTTT. It is translated as CASSSNRVRMTDRQYF. The whole variable domain, remainder taken from reference TRBV11-2 and TRBJ2-3, is EAGVAQSPRYKIIEKRQSVAFWCNPISGHATLYWYQQILGQGPKLLIQFQNNGVVDDSQLPKDRFSAERLKGVDSTLKIQPAKLEDSAVYLCASSSNRVRMTDRQYFGPGTRLTVL.

This clonotype was counted a single time. The conserved final phenylalanine or tryptophan is absent from the CDR3, which likely points to a read error. V and J are TRBV6-2 or TRBV6-3 and TRBJ2-1, with 9 bases matching TRBD2. V trimming: 0 bases; J trimming: 3 bases; junction bases outside the gene matches: 6. Looked up from germline, CDR1 is MNHEY and CDR2 is SVGEGT. CDR3 length: 17 residues. The CDR3 loop reads CASSYSGLAGHYNEQFL. The CDR3 bases are TGTGCCAGCAGTTACTCGGGGCTAGCGGGACACTACAATGAGCAGTTCTTA.

This clonotype occurred a few times. Just one base apart from a much larger clone, this may be a read error. The V call is TRBV6-5, the J call TRBJ1-1, with unresolved D. The germline gives CDR1 MNHEY, CDR2 SVGAGI. This CDR3 spans 12 amino acids. The CDR3 DNA reads as TGTGTCAGCAGAATGAAGAACACTGAAGCTTTCTTT. As protein: CVSRMKNTEAFF.

Note on this clonotype: One junction end disagrees with the germline gene, perhaps due to a read error. This chain uses TRBV6-1 with TRBJ2-3; 13 nucleotides line up with TRBD2. The CDR3 totals 20 residues. Germline values: CDR1 MNHNS, CDR2 SASEGT. The CDR3 loop reads CASSEGIIVGLAGITDMQYF. CDR3 in DNA: TGTGCCAGCAGTGAAGGAATCATCGTGGGACTAGCGGGGATCACAGATATGCAGTATTTT.

This clonotype was seen ten or more times. The CDR3 sequence is CASRPGQGARDQPQHF. The DNA of the CDR3 is TGTGCCAGCAGGCCGGGACAGGGGGCGCGGGATCAGCCCCAGCATTTT. The chain has TRBV6-6 and TRBJ1-5; 12 bases map to TRBD1. CDR3 length: 16 amino acids. The V and J ends lost 6 bases and 5 bases, in that order; junction bases with no gene match: 8. From germline, CDR1 is MNHNY and CDR2 SVGAGI (reference sequence).

The chain couples TRBV11-2 to TRBJ2-1; 9 bases fit TRBD2. V lost 4 bases to trimming and J lost 12 bases; unmatched junction nucleotides: 16. This CDR3 has 16 amino acids. The V gene's germline CDR1 is SGHAT and CDR2 FQNNGV. The CDR3: CASSSAPGLAGKGQFF. CDR3 bases: TGTGCCAGCAGCTCCGCCCCCGGGCTAGCGGGAAAGGGGCAGTTCTTC.

On this clonotype itself: A junction end diverges from the germline sequence, so it may reflect a read error. Here the CDR3 DNA reads TGTGCCAGCAGCTCCGACAGGACCTACACCAGGGAGCTGTTTTTT. It is translated as CASSSDRTYTRELFF. V and J are TRBV7-9 and TRBJ2-2, with D possibly being TRBD1 (6 bases). The germline V gene has CDR1 SEHNR and CDR2 FQNEAQ (reference sequence). This CDR3 contains 15 residues. Full variable domain (outside the CDR3, taken from reference TRBV7-9 and TRBJ2-2): DTGVSQNPRHKITKRGQNVTFRCDPISEHNRLYWYRQTLGQGPEFLTYFQNEAQLEKSRLLSDRFSAERPKGSFSTLEIQRTEQGDSAMYLCASSSDRTYTRELFFGEGSRLTVL.

Of note for this clonotype: The missing conserved phenylalanine or tryptophan at the end of this CDR3 makes a read error likely. The V gene is TRBV11-2, the J gene TRBJ2-7; D is uncertain. V was trimmed by 8 bases and J by 4 bases, leaving 9 bases between them. The CDR3 is 11 amino acids. Germline V gene lookup returns CDR1 SGHAT and CDR2 FQNNGV. The CDR3 coding sequence is TGTGCCAGCTCTAGGACGTACGAGCAGTACCTC. Translating it yields CASSRTYEQYL.

The chain links TRBV10-3 to TRBJ2-1; TRBD1 matches 9 bases. CDR3 length: 14 residues. The ends lost 6 bases at V and 8 bases at J; junction bases unmatched: 8. Germline V gene data show CDR1 as ENHRY and CDR2 as SYGVKD. The CDR3 loop is CAIRMTGGSYEQFF. For the CDR3, the DNA is TGTGCCATCAGGATGACAGGGGGGTCCTATGAGCAGTTCTTC.

About this clonotype itself: One junction end does not reproduce the germline sequence, and a read error may be involved. V is TRBV7-3 and J is TRBJ2-5; D remains ambiguous. Germline V CDR1 and CDR2: SGHTA, FQGTGA. The CDR3 is 13 residues long. The CDR3 region has the DNA TGCGCCAGCAGCTTACTACCTCAAGAGACCCAGTACTTC. The encoded protein is CASSLLPQETQYF.

A remark on this clonotype: This clone may be a read error of a much larger clone one base away. The genes are TRBV5-6 and TRBJ1-6; D unclear. CDR1 and CDR2 (germline): SGHDT, YYEEEE. This CDR3 has 12 residues. The CDR3 coding sequence is TGTCCCAGCAGCTTGACGGGGTCACCCCTCCACTTT. This sequence encodes CPSSLTGSPLHF.

This sequence joins TRBV12-3 or TRBV12-4 and TRBJ2-3, with D unclear. The CDR3 loop spans 13 amino acids. The V gene lost 6 bases and the J gene lost 11 bases, with 18 bases spanning the gap. CDR3 amino acids: CASRLGPNWGQYF. The CDR3 coding sequence is TGTGCCAGCAGATTGGGCCCCAACTGGGGGCAGTATTTT.

A remark on this clonotype: A much larger clonotype is one base distant, so this may be a read error. The J gene is TRBJ2-1, the V gene TRBV4-3; either TRBD1 or TRBD2 may fit D (5 bases each). CDR1 and CDR2 (germline): LGHNA, YSLEER. The CDR3 is 15 amino acids. CDR3 bases: TGTACCAGCAGCCAAGAAGGGACCGAATACAATGAGCAGTTCTTC. It codes for CTSSQEGTEYNEQFF.

This clonotype was seen only a few times. Its ends do not fully match the called genes, so a read error is possible. The rearrangement links TRBV11-3 to TRBJ2-1; TRBD2 aligns across 10 bases. This CDR3 has 16 amino acids. Germline V gene sequence: CDR1 SGHNT, CDR2 YENEEA. CDR3 DNA: TGTGCCAGCAGCTTAGATAGCGGGAGGTCCTATAATGAGCAGTCCTTC. Residues: CASSLDSGRSYNEQSF.

There are a few counts of this clonotype. V and J are TRBV28 and TRBJ1-2; D is unclear. The V gene lost 5 bases and the J gene lost 3 bases, with 13 bases spanning the gap. This CDR3 is built from 14 residues. CDR1 and CDR2 from the germline V gene are MDHEN and SYDVKM. The CDR3, as DNA: TGTGCCAGCAGTGTTCCGGGGAGCTACTATGGCTACACCTTC. Its protein product is CASSVPGSYYGYTF.

The gene calls are TRBV11-3 and TRBJ2-2; D remains unclear. Germline CDR1 SGHNT, CDR2 YENEEA. The CDR3 is 13 amino acids. Trimming shortened V by 6 bases and J by 6 bases, and 11 bases separated the two germline ends. Here the CDR3 reads CASSIFSSGELFF. DNA for the CDR3: TGTGCCAGCAGTATCTTCAGCTCCGGGGAGCTGTTTTTT.

A word on this clonotype: One end of the junction fails to match germline, which may point to a read error. The chain uses TRBV6-2 or TRBV6-3 and TRBJ2-7; a possible D gene is TRBD2 (5 bases). Germline CDR1 and CDR2: MNHEY and SVGEGT. The CDR3 sequence is 15 residues long. DNA for the CDR3: TGTGCCACCAGTTACGATCCGGGATGGCCGCAGGAGCAGTACTTC. Amino acids: CATSYDPGWPQEQYF.

Points on this clonotype: Since a much larger clone is just one base distant, this may be a read error. The conserved final phenylalanine or tryptophan is absent from the CDR3, which likely points to a read error. The rearrangement joins TRBV12-3 or TRBV12-4 to TRBJ1-1; D is unclear. The CDR3 length is 14 residues. V lost 2 bases and J 1 base, leaving 8 bases between the germline ends. CDR3 nucleotide sequence: TGTGCCAGCAGTTTATTGCCCCAGAACACTGAAGCTTTCCTT. Translation: CASSLLPQNTEAFL.